This T cell receptor (beta chain) was identified in a study of blood T cell repertoires in COVID-19 (dated by TCRdb to 2018 to 2021). Background on the whole study: Samples from collaborators originated in the United States, Italy and Spain and spanned both the acute and convalescent phases of COVID-19. The repertoires were released in a freely available public database meant as a resource for research on the immune response to SARS-CoV-2. The dataset comprised deeply sampled blood TCRbeta repertoires from subjects exposed to, actively infected with, or recovered from COVID-19. Where available, HLA class I and class II types were obtained from metadata supplied by the sample provider rather than from assay-based typing. The samples were drawn from the first 160 participants of the ongoing ImmuneRACE study and from under 1,500 subjects provided by 6 global collaborators. The sample metadata nearly always contained a de-identified subject ID, COVID-19 status, age in years and sex. The material from the prospective study consisted of cDNA or gDNA derived from T cells, B-cell-depleted T cells, or PBMCs.

The CDR3 goes from the cysteine to the phenylalanine over 15 residues. Only the CDR3 portion is preserved as DNA: 45 bases, with reading frame beginning at the first base. V lost 2 bases and J lost 2 bases, and the count of bases not matched to a germline gene is 5. The germline V gene sets CDR1 to SGHTA and CDR2 to FQGNSA. For this clone: Its antigen is unknown. No base quality information exists; no much larger clone differs at one position. Other DNA variants within this sample encode the same CDR3.

Findings and caveats that apply to the study as a whole: The amount of clinical and demographic metadata varied by source and participant and was provided uncurated.

TCRbeta CDR3 regions were amplified from genomic DNA by means of the immunoSEQ Assay, a bias-controlled multiplex PCR. Turning to the authors' computational methods: Within the assay, amplification of reference gene primers was used to estimate how many nucleated cells each sample contained. Sequence reads were collapsed and filtered to measure the absolute abundance of every unique TCRbeta CDR3 rearrangement. Productive Simpson clonality was computed per sample as the square root of Simpson's diversity index over productive rearrangements. This is the immuneACCESS table as TCRdb keeps it, with only in-frame sequences that have V and J called. A part of the clones is gone; compared with another copy, unresolved V genes explain less than half, and the rest is unexplained. The V and J calls and the clone size are those of that table, but D and trimming were determined from the DNA. In this sample the table shows some 250,000 clones, approximately 85% of which occur a single time. The ten largest account for around 0.8% of the sample.

Collaborating institutions collected whole blood in K2EDTA tubes following their own protocols. For TCRbeta analysis, collaborators shipped samples in one of three forms: frozen whole blood, isolated PBMCs, or DNA extracted from either of those sample types. This receptor was taken from a woman under 40 with acute or convalescent COVID-19. The chain was built from TRBV7-2 and TRBJ1-2; a stretch of 7 junction bases matches TRBD1. The source material was peripheral blood. The sequenced DNA: TGTGCCAGCAGCTTACCAGGGGGTATCAACTATGGCTACACCTTC. Translated, this gives CASSLPGGINYGYTF.